The next 27 T cell receptor beta chains were all read from a single sample in a study of T-cell reconstitution after alpha-beta-depleted transplantation in children. During its preparation, the TCRbeta library received unique molecular identifiers. In TCRdb, the PCR reads were re-called with MiXCR into one record per CDR3 protein. Here the sample spans about 500,000 distinct CDR3 sequences, 30% to 35% being singletons. The source material was PBMCs from the stem cell graft donor, sampled from the stem cell graft. The receptors here all came from a human donor who donated a stem cell graft to a child with aplastic anemia.

The rearrangement joins TRBV4-2 to TRBJ1-4, with unresolved D. V lost 1 base, J lost 4 bases, and 10 bases lay in between. Germline CDR1 LGHNA, CDR2 YNFKEQ. This CDR3 spans 15 amino acids. CDR3 residues: CASSQGERYNEKLFF. The CDR3 DNA is TGTGCCAGCAGCCAAGGGGAACGTTATAATGAAAAACTGTTTTTT.

This clonotype was recorded a few times. The V and J genes are TRBV24-1 and TRBJ2-1; 8 nucleotides line up with TRBD2. Germline lookup yields CDR1 KGHDR and CDR2 SFDVKD. This CDR3 has 16 residues. V trimming: 4 bases; J trimming: 3 bases; junction bases outside the gene matches: 7. CDR3 in DNA: TGTGCCACCAGTGACCTTCGAAGCGGGAGCTACAATGAGCAGTTCTTC. Amino acids: CATSDLRSGSYNEQFF.

V usage is TRBV9 and J usage is TRBJ2-7; D unclear. The germline V gene encodes CDR1 SGDLS and CDR2 YYNGEE. This CDR3 has 10 amino acids. V lost 4 bases to trimming and J lost 12 bases, with 11 bases between them. Here the CDR3 reads CASSPPRGYF. Here the CDR3 DNA reads TGTGCCAGCAGCCCACCACGCGGGTACTTC.

This chain uses TRBV5-6 with TRBJ2-5; no reliable D call. CDR1 SGHDT and CDR2 YYEEEE come from the germline V gene. CDR3 length equals 13 residues. Trimming stripped 0 bases from V and 3 bases from J, with 6 bases between. The CDR3 DNA follows: TGTGCCAGCAGCTTGGAATGGGAAGAGACCCAGTACTTC. Residues: CASSLEWEETQYF.

This clonotype was observed a handful of times. The chain joins TRBV12-3 or TRBV12-4 to TRBJ2-1, with D perhaps assigned TRBD1 or TRBD2 (5 bases each). Trimming removed 3 bases at V and 5 bases at J, with 14 bases between. The CDR3 sequence is 15 residues long. CDR3 amino acids: CASSFWGSHHNEQFF. DNA of the CDR3: TGTGCCAGCAGTTTCTGGGGGTCTCACCACAATGAGCAGTTCTTC.

The chain combines TRBV7-2 with TRBJ1-2; D possibly corresponds to TRBD1 (5 bases). Trimming removed 5 bases at V and 4 bases at J, with 11 bases between. Per the germline V gene, CDR1 is SGHTA and CDR2 is FQGNSA. This CDR3 is built from 13 residues. The CDR3 bases are TGTGCCAGCAGCGGCAGGGCCGGCTATGGCTACACCTTC. This codes for CASSGRAGYGYTF.

The rearrangement links TRBV12-3 or TRBV12-4 to TRBJ2-2, with D perhaps being TRBD1 or TRBD2 (6 bases each). CDR3 length equals 14 residues. V was clipped by 6 bases and J by 7 bases, with 15 bases between them. The DNA of the CDR3 is TGTGCCAGCAGCGGAGGGGGTTTGGGCGGGGAGCTGTTTTTT. Residues: CASSGGGLGGELFF.

This chain connects TRBV28 to TRBJ2-7; no clear D gene. Germline CDR1 and CDR2: MDHEN and SYDVKM. The CDR3 has 15 amino acids. V was trimmed by 4 bases and J by 0 bases, leaving 13 bases between them. The CDR3 nucleotides are TGTGCCAGCAGTTCGTTCGGCAGGACCTCCTACGAGCAGTACTTC. Amino acids: CASSSFGRTSYEQYF. The full variable domain, rest sourced from reference TRBV28 and TRBJ2-7, is DVKVTQSSRYLVKRTGEKVFLECVQDMDHENMFWYRQDPGLGLRLIYFSYDVKMKEKGDIPEGYSVSREKKERFSLILESASTNQTSMYLCASSSFGRTSYEQYFGPGTRLTVT.

The chain employs TRBV7-2 and TRBJ2-2, with D perhaps matching TRBD2 (5 bases). This CDR3 is built from 15 residues. CDR1 and CDR2 (germline): SGHTA, FQGNSA. Between the trimmed V and J ends, which lost 1 base and 3 bases, there was a span of 9 bases. CDR3 in DNA: TGTGCCAGCAGCTTAGATCTAGCCTACACCGGGGAGCTGTTTTTT. Translating it yields CASSLDLAYTGELFF.

This clonotype was seen at least ten times. This chain joins TRBV9 and TRBJ1-2; D gene uncertain. Per germline, CDR1 SGDLS and CDR2 YYNGEE. The length of the CDR3 is 16 residues. V lost 2 bases to trimming and J lost 5 bases, with 19 bases between them. The CDR3 reads CASSVAPGGKGYGYTF. The DNA for the CDR3 is TGTGCCAGCAGCGTCGCCCCGGGAGGGAAAGGGTATGGCTACACCTTC.

This sequence joins TRBV6-2 or TRBV6-3 and TRBJ1-3, with no clear D. The CDR3 is made up of 13 amino acids. Trimming left V 2 bases short and J 7 bases short, with 9 bases between. Germline V lookup: CDR1 MNHEY, CDR2 SVGEGT. The CDR3 protein is CASSYGGENTIYF. In DNA form, the CDR3 reads TGTGCCAGCAGTTACGGCGGGGAGAACACCATATATTTT.

The chain combines TRBV5-1 with TRBJ2-7; 13 bases line up with TRBD2. This CDR3 comprises 16 residues. The V and J ends lost 4 bases and 0 bases, in that order; junction bases with no gene match: 4. Per germline, CDR1 SGHRS and CDR2 YFSETQ. CDR3 residues: CASSTGTSGNSYEQYV. The CDR3 region has the DNA TGCGCCAGCAGCACCGGGACTAGCGGGAACTCCTACGAGCAGTACGTC.

The V call is TRBV20-1, the J call TRBJ2-5; D might be TRBD2 (6 bases). The germline V gene encodes CDR1 DFQATT and CDR2 SNEGSKA (reference sequence). Between the trimmed V and J ends, which lost 1 base and 0 bases, there was a span of 12 bases. There are 15 residues in the CDR3. The CDR3 DNA reads TGCAGTGCTAGAGTTGCGGGAAGTCACCAAGAGACCCAGTACTTC. Encoded protein: CSARVAGSHQETQYF.

The rearrangement uses TRBV20-1 and TRBJ1-2, with a possible D match to TRBD1 (5 bases). This CDR3 region has 14 residues. V lost 3 bases to trimming and J lost 2 bases, with 13 bases between them. Germline lookup yields CDR1 DFQATT and CDR2 SNEGSKA (reference sequence). CDR3 loop: CSASLSRDNYGYTF. The CDR3 DNA reads TGCAGTGCTAGTCTCTCCAGGGACAACTATGGCTACACCTTC.

The chain has TRBV19 and TRBJ2-1; 12 nucleotides line up with TRBD2. This CDR3 region has 17 residues. From germline, CDR1 is LNHDA and CDR2 SQIVND (reference sequence). V shed 5 bases and J 6 bases; nucleotides not matched to a gene: 11. Here the CDR3 reads CASSPLAGGPAPNEQFF. The CDR3 bases are TGTGCCAGTAGTCCCCTAGCGGGAGGGCCCGCGCCCAATGAGCAGTTCTTC.

The chain joins TRBV28 to TRBJ2-2, with D possibly being TRBD2 (5 bases). This CDR3 contains 17 residues. Germline V CDR1 and CDR2: MDHEN, SYDVKM. The germline V and J ends were trimmed by 6 bases and 5 bases, with 22 bases remaining between them. The CDR3 protein is CASSPTALGGRTGELFF. CDR3 DNA sequence: TGTGCCAGCAGCCCGACCGCACTAGGAGGAAGGACCGGGGAGCTGTTTTTT.

V is TRBV12-3 or TRBV12-4 and J is TRBJ2-1; 7 nucleotides align to TRBD2. The CDR3 consists of 15 residues. Germline trimming cut 2 bases from V and 6 bases from J; bases unmatched to any gene: 7. The CDR3 loop is CASSLSAGALNEQFF. The CDR3 DNA reads TGTGCCAGCAGTTTAAGTGCGGGAGCTCTCAATGAGCAGTTCTTC.

This clonotype was counted between two and nine times. The genes are TRBV29-1 and TRBJ2-3, with TRBD2 as a possible D gene (6 bases). From germline, CDR1 is SQVTM and CDR2 ANQGSEA. CDR3 size: 14 residues. Trimming took off 7 bases at V and 3 bases at J, with 17 bases between the two ends. CDR3 DNA sequence: TGCAGCGCTGCGGAACTGGGAGGAACAGATACGCAGTATTTT. Translating it yields CSAAELGGTDTQYF.

The J gene is TRBJ1-5, the V gene TRBV5-1; D not certain. V lost 0 bases and J lost 5, with 6 bases in between. Germline V gene sequence: CDR1 SGHRS, CDR2 YFSETQ. The CDR3 runs 13 residues. The CDR3 protein is CASSLGQHQPQHF. The CDR3 DNA reads as TGCGCCAGCAGCTTGGGTCAGCATCAGCCCCAGCATTTT.

The rearrangement joins TRBV10-3 to TRBJ2-2; TRBD1 or TRBD2 may be the D gene (5 bases each). The CDR3 has 14 amino acids. V was clipped by 1 base and J by 3 bases, with 6 bases between them. Per germline, CDR1 ENHRY and CDR2 SYGVKD. CDR3 sequence reads: CAISEWDHTGELFF. The DNA for the CDR3 is TGTGCCATCAGTGAGTGGGACCACACCGGGGAGCTGTTTTTT.

This clonotype has only a few counts. The rearrangement joins TRBV20-1 to TRBJ2-5; a possible D gene is TRBD1 (6 bases). The CDR3 runs 13 residues. Trimming pared 0 bases from V and 9 bases from J, leaving 14 bases between. Germline V gene data show CDR1 as DFQATT and CDR2 as SNEGSKA (reference sequence). In nucleotides, the CDR3 is TGCAGTGCTAGAGATCAGGGGCTACGGGCCCAGTACTTC. Protein: CSARDQGLRAQYF.

J is TRBJ2-7 and V is TRBV7-2, with 11 bases matching TRBD2. Germline CDR1 and CDR2: SGHTA and FQGNSA. J lost 2 bases, V lost 2 bases, and 8 bases had no gene match. The CDR3 loop spans 17 amino acids. The DNA for the CDR3 is TGTGCCAGCAGCTTACGTGTAGCGGGAGGGCCAACCTACGAGCAGTACTTC. Translating gives CASSLRVAGGPTYEQYF.

J is TRBJ1-3 and V is TRBV6-1; 7 bases match TRBD1. J lost 8 bases, V lost 4 bases, and 11 bases had no gene match. CDR3 length: 15 residues. Germline CDR1 is MNHNS and CDR2 is SASEGT. CDR3 region: CASSVDRVELHTIYF. The CDR3 coding sequence is TGTGCCAGCAGTGTCGACAGGGTCGAGTTACACACCATATATTTT.

This chain joins TRBV5-6 and TRBJ1-5; D possibly corresponds to TRBD1 (5 bases). Trimming shortened V by 2 bases and J by 0 bases, and 15 bases separated the two germline ends. The CDR3 covers 17 residues. Germline values: CDR1 SGHDT, CDR2 YYEEEE. The CDR3 coding sequence is TGTGCCAGCAGCTTTGGACATCCGTCTTATAGCAATCAGCCCCAGCATTTT. This translates into CASSFGHPSYSNQPQHF.

This chain joins TRBV7-4 and TRBJ2-5; D may be TRBD1 or TRBD2 (5 bases each). Trimming cost V 6 bases and J 3 bases, with 14 bases left between them. There are 14 residues in the CDR3. Per the germline V gene, CDR1 is SGHVT and CDR2 is SQSDAQ. CDR3 residues: CASRGTCLKETQYF. CDR3 coding DNA: TGTGCCAGCAGAGGGACCTGCCTCAAAGAGACCCAGTACTTC.

In this sample, this clonotype turned up a few times. The chain uses TRBV20-1 and TRBJ1-5; a weak D match, TRBD1 (5 bases). This CDR3 comprises 14 residues. Germline lookup yields CDR1 DFQATT and CDR2 SNEGSKA (reference sequence). With 3 bases removed from V and 7 bases from J, the gap between germline ends came to 16 bases. The CDR3 protein is CSASDVRGGQPQHF. For the CDR3, the DNA is TGCAGTGCTAGTGACGTGAGGGGCGGGCAGCCCCAGCATTTT.

This chain joins TRBV24-1 and TRBJ2-5; D may match TRBD1 or TRBD2 (5 bases each). Germline CDR1 is KGHDR and CDR2 is SFDVKD. V was clipped by 3 bases and J by 3 bases, with 10 bases between them. The CDR3 covers 14 residues. CDR3 region: CATSDPSREETQYF. The CDR3 bases are TGTGCCACCAGTGATCCTAGCAGGGAAGAGACCCAGTACTTC.